This T cell receptor (beta chain) emerged from a study of blood T cell repertoires in COVID-19. Per the germline V gene, CDR1 is SGHTA and CDR2 is FQGNSA. The V gene lost 5 bases and the J gene lost 2 bases, with 12 bases spanning the gap. The CDR3 has 14 amino acids. As processed by the authors: Scientists estimated how many nucleated cells there were by amplifying reference gene primers. Here immunoSEQ multiplex PCR was the method, and the copy in TCRdb shows in-frame clones only, minus some. The V and J calls and the clone size are those of that table, but D and trimming were determined from the DNA. The data show about 480,000 clones, roughly 88% seen once. Seattle-derived patients entered the study during active infection and were followed longitudinally.

The sample taken for sequencing was peripheral blood. This receptor was obtained from a woman aged 45-65 years with COVID-19, enrolled during active disease. The chain recombines TRBV7-2 with TRBJ1-2, with D uncertain. The CDR3 nucleotides read TGTGCCAGCAGCATAAGCCGGGGAAACTATGGCTACACCTTC. It encodes CASSISRGNYGYTF.